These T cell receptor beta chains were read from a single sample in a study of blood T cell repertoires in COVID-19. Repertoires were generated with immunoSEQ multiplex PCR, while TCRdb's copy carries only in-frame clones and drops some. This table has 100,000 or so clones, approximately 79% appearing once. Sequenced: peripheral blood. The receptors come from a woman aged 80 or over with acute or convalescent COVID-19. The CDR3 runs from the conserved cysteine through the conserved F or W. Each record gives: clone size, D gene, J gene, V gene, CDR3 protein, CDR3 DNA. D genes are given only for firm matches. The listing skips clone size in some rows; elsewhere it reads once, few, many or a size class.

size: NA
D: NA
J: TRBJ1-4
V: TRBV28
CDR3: CASSPRGSSEKLFF
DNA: TGTGCCAGCAGCCCTCGCGGGTCATCCGAAAAACTGTTTTTT

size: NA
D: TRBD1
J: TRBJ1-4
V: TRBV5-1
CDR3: CASSWTGDGTNEKLFF
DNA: TGCGCCAGCAGCTGGACAGGGGACGGGACTAATGAAAAACTGTTTTTT

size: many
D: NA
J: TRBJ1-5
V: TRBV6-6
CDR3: CASRIQGWTQPQHF
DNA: TGTGCCAGCAGAATACAGGGATGGACTCAGCCCCAGCATTTT

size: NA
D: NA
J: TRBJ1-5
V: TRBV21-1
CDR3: CASSNRTGSGFSNQPQHF
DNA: TGTGCCAGCAGCAACCGGACAGGATCAGGGTTTAGCAATCAGCCCCAGCATTTT

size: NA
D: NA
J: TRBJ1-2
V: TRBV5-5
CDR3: CASSSLEGNYGYTF
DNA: TGTGCCAGCAGCTCCTTGGAGGGAAACTATGGCTACACCTTC

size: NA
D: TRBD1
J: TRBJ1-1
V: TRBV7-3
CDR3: CASSSPGDRESLIF
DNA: TGTGCCAGCAGCTCACCAGGGGACAGGGAGTCCCTTATCTTT

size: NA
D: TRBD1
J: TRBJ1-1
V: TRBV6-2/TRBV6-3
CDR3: CASSKRQGGDTEAFF
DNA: TGTGCCAGCAGCAAGAGACAGGGTGGAGACACTGAAGCTTTCTTT

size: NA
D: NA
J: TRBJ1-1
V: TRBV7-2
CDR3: CASSLNSYTEAFF
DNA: TGTGCCAGCAGCTTAAACTCGTACACTGAAGCTTTCTTT

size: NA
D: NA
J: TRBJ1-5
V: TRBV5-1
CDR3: CASSPGEGNQPQHF
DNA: TGCGCCAGCAGCCCGGGAGAGGGTAATCAGCCCCAGCATTTT

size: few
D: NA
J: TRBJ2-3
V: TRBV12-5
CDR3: CASGLSSNIDTQYF
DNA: TGTGCTAGTGGTTTGTCGTCAAACATTGATACGCAGTATTTT

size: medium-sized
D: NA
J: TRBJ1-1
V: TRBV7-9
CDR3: CASSTLRGGNTEAFF
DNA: TGTGCCAGCAGCACCCTAAGGGGGGGGAACACTGAAGCTTTCTTT

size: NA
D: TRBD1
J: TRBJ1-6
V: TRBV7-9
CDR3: CASSLGRDRGRSPLHF
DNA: TGTGCCAGCAGCTTAGGACGGGACAGGGGGAGATCACCCCTCCACTTT

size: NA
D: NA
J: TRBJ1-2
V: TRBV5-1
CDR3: CASSSGSGLIYGYTF
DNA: TGCGCCAGCAGCTCCGGGTCAGGGCTGATCTATGGCTACACCTTC

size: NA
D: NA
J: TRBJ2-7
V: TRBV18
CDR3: CASSPQGADEQYF
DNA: TGTGCCAGCTCCCCCCAAGGGGCCGACGAGCAGTACTTC

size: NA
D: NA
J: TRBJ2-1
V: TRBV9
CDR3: CASSVAPGGRGYNEQFF
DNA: TGTGCCAGCAGCGTAGCCCCAGGGGGGCGCGGATACAATGAGCAGTTCTTC

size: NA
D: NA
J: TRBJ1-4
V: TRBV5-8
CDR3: CASSLWTTTNEKLFF
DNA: TGTGCCAGCAGCCTATGGACAACAACTAATGAAAAACTGTTTTTT

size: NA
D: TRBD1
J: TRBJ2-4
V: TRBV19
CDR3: CASRGTGVTKNIQYF
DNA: TGTGCCAGTAGGGGGACAGGGGTAACCAAAAACATTCAGTACTTC